Reported below is one T cell receptor (beta chain). These data come from a study of blood T cell repertoires in COVID-19. Participants reported their clinical history, and cohort assignment relied on those reports. Two negative PCRs, clearance, or symptom resolution characterized the recovered Cohort 3 donors. This CDR3 has 13 amino acids. From germline, CDR1 is LGHNA and CDR2 YNFKEQ. The ends were cut back, 3 bases at V and 6 bases at J, with 11 bases in the middle. Authors' processing steps: How many nucleated cells were present was estimated from reference gene primer amplification. TCRdb keeps only in-frame clones here, not all; method: immunoSEQ multiplex PCR. D and trimming were read from the DNA, whereas the V and J calls and clone size are those reported in that table. This table has over 400,000 clones, 70% to 90% appearing once.

Material for sequencing was PBMCs or T cells enriched from blood (not recorded which). The TCR originated in a woman aged 55 to 70 who had recovered from COVID-19. The chain couples TRBV4-2 to TRBJ1-2; maybe TRBD1 (5 bases). The chain's CDR3 is CASSHQGGHGYTF. CDR3 nucleotides: TGTGCCAGCAGCCATCAGGGTGGTCATGGCTACACCTTC.